These 8 T cell receptor beta chains originate from one sample sequenced in a study of Graves' ophthalmopathy and Graves' hyperthyroidism. Amplification targeted the TCR beta CDR3 regions, with RNA transcripts as the source material. First-round RT-PCR relied on HTBI primers, and a second-round multiplex PCR came next. TCRdb re-called the multiplex PCR reads through MiXCR, storing one row per CDR3 protein. The table has some 360,000 distinct CDR3 sequences, 17% seen once. The specimen was peripheral blood. The receptor source for this set is an adult woman with stable Graves' hyperthyroidism.

V usage is TRBV6-2 or TRBV6-3 and J usage is TRBJ2-7, with a tentative D call TRBD2 (5 bases). CDR1 is MNHEY and CDR2 is SVGEGT in the germline V gene. Trimming stripped 5 bases from V and 0 bases from J, with 11 bases between. CDR3 size: 14 residues. The CDR3 sequence is CASSRGRGSYEQYF. Here the CDR3 DNA reads TGTGCCAGCAGTCGTGGTCGGGGCTCCTACGAGCAGTACTTC.

The chain joins TRBV7-3 to TRBJ1-3, with a weak D call TRBD1 (5 bases). Trimming shortened V by 0 bases and J by 0 bases, and 15 bases separated the two germline ends. This CDR3 region has 18 residues. Germline values: CDR1 SGHTA, CDR2 FQGTGA. The CDR3 sequence: CASSLTVGRVSSGNTIYF. In DNA form, the CDR3 reads TGTGCCAGCAGCTTAACTGTCGGCAGGGTGAGCTCTGGAAACACCATATATTTT.

Ten or more counts support this clonotype. This rearrangement joins TRBV27 to TRBJ1-5; D unresolved. With 7 bases removed from V and 6 bases from J, the gap between germline ends came to 13 bases. The CDR3 loop spans 13 amino acids. CDR1 and CDR2 (germline): MNHEY, SMNVEV (reference sequence). The CDR3 DNA reads as TGTGCCAGCATGTCGGTTATGGGTCAGCCCCAGCATTTT. It translates to CASMSVMGQPQHF.

This clonotype has ten or more counts. The chain links TRBV28 to TRBJ2-7; D is unresolved. The CDR3 length is 12 residues. Trimming removed 2 bases from V and 1 base from J, with 3 bases in between. Looked up from germline, CDR1 is MDHEN and CDR2 is SYDVKM. CDR3 residues: CASSLMSYEQYF. CDR3 in DNA: TGTGCCAGCAGTTTAATGTCCTACGAGCAGTACTTC.

In its sample, this clonotype was seen many times. V usage is TRBV6-2 or TRBV6-3 and J usage is TRBJ2-7, with D perhaps TRBD1 (6 bases). The germline CDR1 and CDR2 sequences are MNHEY and SVGEGT. V was cut by 6 bases and J by 2 bases, with 14 bases left in between. The CDR3 contains 14 residues. The CDR3 region is CASRNNRDTYEQYF. The CDR3 DNA is TGTGCCAGCAGAAACAACAGGGATACCTACGAGCAGTACTTC.

At least ten counts were recorded for this clonotype. This chain uses TRBV20-1 with TRBJ1-5; D call uncertain. With 1 base removed from V and 7 bases from J, the gap between germline ends came to 8 bases. Germline CDR1 DFQATT, CDR2 SNEGSKA (reference sequence). The CDR3 covers 12 residues. The CDR3 DNA is TGCAGTGCTAGAGCTCTGGGACAGCCCCAGCATTTT. Translated: CSARALGQPQHF.

The chain couples TRBV6-1 to TRBJ1-6; the D gene is possibly TRBD1 (6 bases). V gave up 7 bases and J gave up 10 bases, with 14 bases separating them. Germline CDR1 MNHNS, CDR2 SASEGT. The CDR3 is made up of 13 amino acids. This CDR3 reads CASTGGRFSPLHF. The CDR3, as DNA: TGTGCCAGCACCGGGGGGCGATTCTCACCCCTCCACTTT.

This clonotype has just one count. The DNA is left out, because the CDR3 cannot be placed on it with certainty; the CDR3 is given as TCRdb lists it. V usage is TRBV27 and J usage is TRBJ2-7; the table's D call of TRBD1 was not tested on the DNA. Germline V gene lookup returns CDR1 MNHEY and CDR2 SMNVEV (reference sequence). The CDR3 has 16 amino acids, counting both end residues. The CDR3 loop reads CASSYLFGQGAYELYF.